One and the same sample provided the 22 T cell receptor beta chains below, sequenced in a study of blood T cell repertoires in COVID-19. The repertoire was sequenced with immunoSEQ multiplex PCR; TCRdb's copy has only in-frame clones and lacks some. The table records some 220,000 clones, just over 85% of them present only once. The sequenced material came from PBMCs or T cells enriched from blood (not recorded which). These receptors came from a middle-aged woman with acute COVID-19.

This chain joins TRBV3-1 (or the pseudogene TRBV3-2) and TRBJ2-3; D may be TRBD2 (6 bases). From germline, CDR1 is LGHDT and CDR2 YNNKEL (reference sequence). Trimming cost V 0 bases and J 4 bases, with 14 bases left between them. There are 16 residues in the CDR3. Written as DNA, the CDR3 is TGTGCCAGCAGCCAAGATTTCGCGGGGAATTCAGATACGCAGTATTTT. It yields the protein CASSQDFAGNSDTQYF.

This chain links TRBV7-9 with TRBJ1-4; tentatively, D is TRBD1 (5 bases). The ends were cut back, 2 bases at V and 6 bases at J, with 10 bases in the middle. Per the germline V gene, CDR1 is SEHNR and CDR2 is FQNEAQ (reference sequence). This CDR3 spans 14 amino acids. The CDR3 sequence is CASSLPGLHEKLFF. The CDR3 nucleotides read TGTGCCAGCAGCTTACCGGGACTTCATGAAAAACTGTTTTTT.

The chain couples TRBV5-4 to TRBJ2-2; D is possibly TRBD1 (6 bases). V was clipped by 1 base and J by 7 bases, with 14 bases between them. Germline V gene data show CDR1 as SGHNT and CDR2 as YYREEE (reference sequence). CDR3 length: 15 residues. In DNA form, the CDR3 reads TGTGCCAGCAGCTTGCAACAGGGTTCGGGCGGGGAGCTGTTTTTT. Its protein is CASSLQQGSGGELFF.

The V call is TRBV7-9, the J call TRBJ1-1; the match to TRBD1 covers 7 bases. The CDR3 has 12 amino acids. V was pared by 5 bases and J by 7 bases, with 4 bases of the junction left unmatched. Looked up from germline, CDR1 is SEHNR and CDR2 is FQNEAQ (reference sequence). Here the CDR3 reads CASSPDRIEAFF. The CDR3 DNA is TGTGCCAGCAGCCCGGACAGGATTGAAGCTTTCTTT.

This clone was found once. The CDR3 protein is CASSLDGQMNTEAFF. CDR3 bases: TGCGCCAGCAGCTTGGATGGACAGATGAACACTGAAGCTTTCTTT. The chain has TRBV5-1 and TRBJ1-1; D may be TRBD1 (6 bases). CDR1 and CDR2 (germline): SGHRS, YFSETQ. This CDR3 comprises 15 residues. V was trimmed by 0 bases and J by 0 bases, leaving 9 bases between them.

This chain connects TRBV3-1 (or the pseudogene TRBV3-2) to TRBJ2-2; 8 bases are shared with TRBD2. The germline CDR1 and CDR2 sequences are LGHDT and YNNKEL (reference sequence). The CDR3 spans 15 residues. V lost 6 bases to trimming and J lost 0 bases; unmatched junction nucleotides: 3. Written as DNA, the CDR3 is TGTGCCAGCAGGTTAGCGGGGACGAACACCGGGGAGCTGTTTTTT. It translates to CASRLAGTNTGELFF.

This chain connects TRBV10-1 to TRBJ2-5; 8 bases agree with TRBD1. V was pared by 5 bases and J by 4 bases, with 6 bases of the junction left unmatched. Looked up from germline, CDR1 is WNHNN and CDR2 is SYGVQD (reference sequence). This CDR3 contains 14 residues. CDR3 bases: TGCGCCAGCAGTCCCGGGACAGGTGGAGAGACCCAGTACTTC. This codes for CASSPGTGGETQYF.

V gene TRBV11-3 combines with J gene TRBJ1-2; the match to TRBD1 covers 7 bases. Per the germline V gene, CDR1 is SGHNT and CDR2 is YENEEA. Trimming at V came to 5 bases and at J to 6 bases, leaving 6 bases not matched to a gene. The CDR3 extends over 13 amino acids. CDR3 nucleotide sequence: TGTGCCAGCAGCCAGACCGGGACAGATGGCTACACCTTC. This encodes CASSQTGTDGYTF.

CDR3 in DNA: TGCAGCGTCCTGGGTATGGACTACCAAGAGACCCAGTACTTC. Translation: CSVLGMDYQETQYF. This sequence joins TRBV29-1 and TRBJ2-5, with D possibly TRBD2 on 5 matching bases. Germline V gene data show CDR1 as SQVTM and CDR2 as ANQGSEA. V was clipped by 6 bases and J by 0 bases, with 14 bases between them. CDR3 length equals 14 residues.

V is TRBV7-8 and J is TRBJ2-2; D is perhaps TRBD1 (6 bases). The V gene lost 6 bases and the J gene lost 5 bases, with 10 bases spanning the gap. The CDR3 runs to 13 residues. Looked up from germline, CDR1 is SGHVS and CDR2 is FQNEAQ. The chain's CDR3 is CASRQGFTGELFF. For the CDR3, the DNA is TGTGCCAGCAGACAGGGTTTTACCGGGGAGCTGTTTTTT.

The chain recombines TRBV5-6 with TRBJ2-3; TRBD2 might be the D (5 bases). The germline gives CDR1 SGHDT, CDR2 YYEEEE. CDR3 length: 19 residues. The ends were cut back, 2 bases at V and 0 bases at J, with 22 bases in the middle. The CDR3 nucleotides are TGTGCCAGCAGCTTTTCTCTGGGTCGGGGTGTCTCTAGCACAGATACGCAGTATTTT. Amino acids: CASSFSLGRGVSSTDTQYF.

The V and J genes are TRBV7-2 and TRBJ2-1, with 7 bases fitting TRBD2. Germline V CDR1 and CDR2: SGHTA, FQGNSA. With 6 bases clipped from V and 0 bases from J, the junction kept 5 bases outside the gene matches. This CDR3 has 15 amino acids. The CDR3 is CASRSLAASYNEQFF. In DNA, the CDR3 is TGTGCCAGCAGATCTCTAGCGGCCTCCTACAATGAGCAGTTCTTC.

V gene TRBV21-1 combines with J gene TRBJ1-1. TRBV21-1 is a pseudogene. This CDR3 is built from 16 residues. The CDR3 nucleotides are TGTGCCAGCAGCAAAGTTTCGCGTTGGAGTCACACTGAAGCTTTCTTT. This sequence encodes CASSKVSRWSHTEAFF.

The genes are TRBV14 and TRBJ1-4; D remains unclear. The V end lost 4 bases, the J end lost 3 bases, and 12 bases lay between the germline ends. The CDR3 covers 15 residues. The germline V gene has CDR1 SGHDN and CDR2 FVKESK. The CDR3 is CASSPQLGSNEKLFF. CDR3 nucleotides: TGTGCCAGCAGCCCCCAACTAGGTTCTAATGAAAAACTGTTTTTT.

This chain joins TRBV2 and TRBJ1-1; D may be TRBD1 (6 bases). The CDR3 runs to 12 residues. V was clipped by 2 bases and J by 7 bases, with 8 bases between them. Germline CDR1 and CDR2: SNHLY and FYNNEI. CDR3 amino acids: CASSEQGSEAFF. The CDR3 DNA follows: TGTGCCAGCAGTGAACAGGGGAGTGAAGCTTTCTTT. Looking up the rest from reference TRBV2 and TRBJ1-1 gives the full variable domain: EPEVTQTPSHQVTQMGQEVILRCVPISNHLYFYWYRQILGQKVEFLVSFYNNEISEKSEIFDDQFSVERPDGSNFTLKIRSTKLEDSAMYFCASSEQGSEAFFGQGTRLTVV.

In this sample, this clone turned up a few times. The rearrangement joins TRBV9 to TRBJ2-2; D is unclear. The CDR3 has 15 amino acids. The germline V gene encodes CDR1 SGDLS and CDR2 YYNGEE. The V and J ends lost 4 bases and 0 bases respectively, with 10 bases between them. The CDR3 DNA reads TGTGCCAGCAGCCCCTACTTATCGAACACCGGGGAGCTGTTTTTT. Amino acids: CASSPYLSNTGELFF.

This chain uses TRBV7-9 with TRBJ2-7, with 9 bases identical to TRBD1. Per the germline V gene, CDR1 is SEHNR and CDR2 is FQNEAQ (reference sequence). The CDR3 sequence is 13 residues long. The trim removed 2 bases at V and 5 bases at J, leaving 1 base unmatched. CDR3 DNA: TGTGCCAGCAGCTTAACAGGGGGCAACGAGCAGTACGTC. Its protein product is CASSLTGGNEQYV.

The rearrangement uses TRBV6-5 and TRBJ1-1, with 8 bases lining up with TRBD1. Germline values: CDR1 MNHEY, CDR2 SVGAGI. The V segment lost 5 bases and the J segment 5 bases; nucleotides outside the gene matches: 7. CDR3 size: 14 residues. The CDR3 nucleotides read TGTGCCAGCAGTATCCAGGGGGCGTATACTGAAGCTTTCTTT. Translating gives CASSIQGAYTEAFF.

CDR3 sequence: CASSLQGAPHEQYF. For the CDR3, the DNA is TGTGCCAGCAGCTTACAGGGGGCTCCCCACGAGCAGTACTTC. V is TRBV5-4 and J is TRBJ2-7, with 9 bases matching TRBD1. Trimming removed 2 bases from V and 5 bases from J; junction bases left unmatched: 5. The germline gives CDR1 SGHNT, CDR2 YYREEE (reference sequence). The CDR3 sequence is 14 residues long.

The V call is TRBV9, the J call TRBJ1-1, with D unclear. Germline CDR1 SGDLS, CDR2 YYNGEE. The CDR3 sequence is 13 residues long. V lost 0 bases and J lost 5, with 8 bases in between. The CDR3 nucleotides read TGTGCCAGCAGCGTAGAGGCGGGGACTGAAGCTTTCTTT. Its translation: CASSVEAGTEAFF.

The CDR3 DNA follows: TGTGCCAGCAGCTCCGGGGGGACTGCAAACACCATATATTTT. As protein: CASSSGGTANTIYF. This chain joins TRBV7-8 and TRBJ1-3; tentative D call: TRBD1 (5 bases). This CDR3 spans 14 amino acids. Trimming shortened V by 4 bases and J by 6 bases, and 13 bases separated the two germline ends. Germline CDR1 is SGHVS and CDR2 is FQNEAQ.

Here the CDR3 DNA reads TGTGCCAGCAGCTTAGCCGGGGACACTGAAGCTTTCTTT. Translation: CASSLAGDTEAFF. J is TRBJ1-1 and V is TRBV7-8; D remains unclear. There are 13 residues in the CDR3. V gave up 0 bases and J gave up 3 bases, with 5 bases separating them. The germline CDR1 and CDR2 sequences are SGHVS and FQNEAQ.